A single sample is the source of the 13 T cell receptor beta chains below, sequenced in a study of technical replicates of blood from several donors (dated by TCRdb to 2016 to 2017). Libraries were built with the immunoSEQ multiplex PCR assay. TCRdb re-hosts the immuneACCESS table, in-frame sequences only. Its copies lack some clones; in the studies checked, an unresolved V gene accounts for under half of them, and the cause for the rest is not known. Present in this sample are roughly 82,000 clones, about 93% of which were seen just once. The top ten clones comprise approximately 0.3% of the sample. The sequenced sample was T cells isolated from PBMCs. The receptor source for this set is a human donor in good health.

The chain links TRBV14 to TRBJ1-1; tentatively, D is TRBD1 (6 bases). The germline CDR1 and CDR2 sequences are SGHDN and FVKESK. Trimming took off 0 bases at V and 4 bases at J, with 15 bases between the two ends. This CDR3 is 16 amino acids long. CDR3 sequence: CASSQDPTGTGTEAFF. The CDR3 bases are TGTGCCAGCAGCCAAGACCCTACAGGGACGGGCACTGAAGCTTTCTTT.

This clone has just one count. The rearrangement links TRBV6-5 to TRBJ2-7, with D possibly TRBD2 on 8 matching bases. With 6 bases removed from V and 2 bases from J, the gap between germline ends came to 14 bases. Germline loops: CDR1 MNHEY, CDR2 SVGAGI. This CDR3 is 14 amino acids long. The CDR3 nucleotides read TGTGCCAGCAGGATAGCGGGACAGACCTACGAGCAGTACTTC. It specifies CASRIAGQTYEQYF.

This rearrangement joins TRBV27 to TRBJ2-7; TRBD1 matches 7 bases. This CDR3 is built from 13 residues. With 8 bases clipped from V and 3 bases from J, the junction kept 7 bases outside the gene matches. CDR1 is MNHEY and CDR2 is SMNVEV in the germline V gene (reference sequence). CDR3 loop: CASRPGQIYEQYF. For the CDR3, the DNA is TGTGCCAGCCGTCCGGGACAGATCTACGAGCAGTACTTC.

The rearrangement links TRBV14 to TRBJ1-2; no clear D gene. In germline, CDR1 is SGHDN, CDR2 FVKESK. The CDR3 covers 11 residues. V was trimmed by 10 bases and J by 7 bases, leaving 13 bases between them. CDR3 coding DNA: TGTGCCACCGTTGTCGTCGGTGGCTACACCTTC. This encodes CATVVVGGYTF.

The table lists this clone with a count of one. CDR3 residues: CASSSPRLIRFYNSPLHF. The CDR3 DNA reads TGTGCCAGCAGCTCCCCCCGACTGATCCGATTTTATAATTCACCCCTCCACTTT. V and J are TRBV7-3 and TRBJ1-6; no clear D. Germline assignment: CDR1 SGHTA and CDR2 FQGTGA. This CDR3 is built from 18 residues. V lost 4 bases, J lost 4 bases, and 20 bases lay in between. Together with reference TRBV7-3 and TRBJ1-6, the CDR3 gives the full variable domain: GAGVSQTPSNKVTEKGKYVELRCDPISGHTALYWYRQSLGQGPEFLIYFQGTGAADDSGLPNDRFFAVRPEGSVSTLKIQRTERGDSAVYLCASSSPRLIRFYNSPLHFGNGTRLTVT.

The CDR3 nucleotides read TGTGCCAGCAGTTACCCGGGGGACCGGTCCTACGAGCAGTACTTC. Translation gives CASSYPGDRSYEQYF. The V and J genes are TRBV28 and TRBJ2-7, with D possibly being TRBD2 (6 bases). Germline values: CDR1 MDHEN, CDR2 SYDVKM. The germline V and J ends were trimmed by 4 bases and 1 base, with 14 bases remaining between them. The CDR3 is made up of 15 amino acids.

This clone turned up a few times. The CDR3 protein is CASSLGTGSGYTF. Here the CDR3 DNA reads TGTGCCAGCAGTTTGGGGACAGGGAGCGGCTACACCTTC. This rearrangement joins TRBV28 to TRBJ1-2; 9 bases map to TRBD1. CDR1 is MDHEN and CDR2 is SYDVKM in the germline V gene. With 3 bases clipped from V and 8 bases from J, the junction kept 4 bases outside the gene matches. This CDR3 comprises 13 residues.

The table lists this clone with a count of one. The chain links TRBV7-9 to TRBJ1-1; TRBD1 matches 7 bases. Trimming removed 2 bases from V and 6 bases from J; junction bases left unmatched: 6. This CDR3 region has 14 residues. Germline V lookup: CDR1 SEHNR, CDR2 FQNEAQ (reference sequence). The CDR3 loop reads CASSLTAGGSEAFF. CDR3 nucleotides: TGTGCCAGCAGCTTAACCGCAGGGGGGTCTGAAGCTTTCTTT.

The rearrangement links TRBV6-1 to TRBJ1-5; 8 nucleotides align to TRBD1. The CDR3 length is 15 residues. Trimming removed 7 bases from V and 4 bases from J; junction bases left unmatched: 9. Germline V lookup: CDR1 MNHNS, CDR2 SASEGT. The CDR3 DNA sequence: TGTGCCAGCACGGGGGCAGGGGGCGCGAATCAGCCCCAGCATTTT. This encodes CASTGAGGANQPQHF.

The chain carries TRBV15 and TRBJ2-7, with D possibly matching TRBD2 (5 bases). CDR3 length: 13 residues. V lost 3 bases, J lost 5 bases, and 11 bases lay in between. The germline V gene encodes CDR1 LNHNV and CDR2 YYDKDF (reference sequence). The CDR3 nucleotides are TGTGCCACCAGCAGGGACTCACGGGACGAGCAGTACTTC. This gives the protein CATSRDSRDEQYF.

The rearrangement links TRBV5-1 to TRBJ2-5; 10 bases are a match to TRBD2. Unmatched junction bases numbered 7, after V lost 0 bases and J lost 2 bases. The V gene's germline CDR1 is SGHRS and CDR2 YFSETQ. The CDR3 totals 17 residues. The CDR3 sequence: CASSLGSGTSVQETQYF. The CDR3 nucleotides read TGCGCCAGCAGCTTGGGGTCCGGGACTAGCGTTCAAGAGACCCAGTACTTC.

This chain connects TRBV19 to TRBJ2-7; 11 bases align to TRBD2. The CDR3 runs to 14 residues. Germline trimming cut 6 bases from V and 2 bases from J; bases unmatched to any gene: 3. Germline V gene lookup returns CDR1 LNHDA and CDR2 SQIVND (reference sequence). CDR3: CASSTSGGTYEQYF. The CDR3 DNA is TGTGCCAGTAGCACTAGCGGGGGAACCTACGAGCAGTACTTC. The whole variable domain, filled in from reference TRBV19 and TRBJ2-7, reads DGGITQSPKYLFRKEGQNVTLSCEQNLNHDAMYWYRQDPGQGLRLIYYSQIVNDFQKGDIAEGYSVSREKKESFPLTVTSAQKNPTAFYLCASSTSGGTYEQYFGPGTRLTVT.

The chain couples TRBV7-8 to TRBJ2-1, with 8 nucleotides matching TRBD2. CDR1 SGHVS and CDR2 FQNEAQ come from the germline V gene. V dropped 1 base and J dropped 9; count of bases not matched to a gene: 5. The CDR3 consists of 14 residues. The DNA for the CDR3 is TGTGCCAGCAGCTTAGTTCCGGGGGGGAGTGAGCAGTTCTTC. It yields the protein CASSLVPGGSEQFF.